These 8 T cell receptor beta chains share one sample of origin, sequenced in a study of CD8+CD57+ T cells in acquired aplastic anemia (dated by TCRdb to 2017 to 2018). TCRdb lists the instrument as Illumina HiSeq 2000. Profiling of TCR beta VDJ combinations and CDR3 sequences used genomic DNA as the template. The raw public data were reprocessed by TCRdb itself: fastp quality trimming at Q25, MiXCR clonotype calling, in-frame beta chains only. Each CDR3 protein gets just one entry, which takes the most common genes and DNA from the rows behind it. This sample comprises 210,000 or so distinct CDR3 sequences, roughly 45% of them detected only once. Less than 20% of the sample is taken by the ten largest. The patients picked for sequencing were ones in whom flow cytometry had shown an expansion of CD8+CD57+ cells. The sample consisted of sorted CD4+, CD8+, or CD8+CD57+ T cells (not recorded which) from PBMCs. The receptors were sampled from a human donor with aplastic anemia.

CDR3 sequence (DNA): TGTGCCAGCAGTGGATCGGGCGGGAAGACCTACAATGAGCAGTTCTTC. Encoded protein: CASSGSGGKTYNEQFF. This chain links TRBV25-1 with TRBJ2-1; a weak D match, TRBD2 (6 bases). CDR1 and CDR2 from the germline V gene are MGHDK and SYGVNS. Trimming cost V 4 bases and J 2 bases, with 15 bases left between them. The length of the CDR3 is 16 residues.

This clonotype was detected only a few times. This chain links TRBV18 with TRBJ1-2; a possible D gene is TRBD1 (6 bases). Germline V gives CDR1 KGHSH, CDR2 LQKENI. V dropped 4 bases and J dropped 4 bases, with 13 bases sitting between them. This CDR3 has 14 residues. The CDR3 nucleotides read TGTGCCAGCTCACAACAACGGGACACCTATGGCTACACCTTC. It specifies CASSQQRDTYGYTF.

This clonotype was seen a handful of times. The chain links TRBV6-1 to TRBJ1-1; 10 bases line up with TRBD1. CDR3 length: 16 residues. Germline V gene data show CDR1 as MNHNS and CDR2 as SASEGT. Trimming at V came to 2 bases and at J to 5 bases, leaving 8 bases not matched to a gene. Here the CDR3 reads CASSENPGQGNTEAFF. For the CDR3, the DNA is TGTGCCAGCAGTGAAAACCCGGGACAGGGGAATACTGAAGCTTTCTTT.

J is TRBJ1-1 and V is TRBV2; 9 bases are a match to TRBD1. The CDR3 contains 16 residues. CDR1 is SNHLY and CDR2 is FYNNEI in the germline V gene. With V trimmed by 10 bases and J by 1 base, 13 bases remained unmatched. The CDR3 DNA reads as TGTGCCACCCTTTCTGACAGGGGGGTGACGAACACTGAAGCTTTCTTT. Its translation: CATLSDRGVTNTEAFF.

The sample holds many counts of this clonotype. J is TRBJ2-3 and V is TRBV9; TRBD2 matches 10 bases. Germline lookup yields CDR1 SGDLS and CDR2 YYNGEE. This CDR3 region has 18 residues. V trimming: 1 base; J trimming: 6 bases; junction bases outside the gene matches: 14. The CDR3 DNA reads as TGTGCCAGCAGCGTAAACCCCTCAAGTAGCGGGGGGACGGATACGCAGTATTTT. Translation gives CASSVNPSSSGGTDTQYF.

This clonotype was observed many times. The rearrangement links TRBV12-3 or TRBV12-4 to TRBJ1-4; no clear D gene. The CDR3 consists of 15 residues. Trimming left V 6 bases short and J 3 bases short, with 14 bases between. DNA of the CDR3: TGTGCCAGCAGCCCCTTTGAGTCGGCTAATGAAAAACTGTTTTTT. Encoded protein: CASSPFESANEKLFF.

This clonotype was observed a few times. The chain is built from TRBV24-1 and TRBJ2-7; 11 bases align to TRBD1. CDR3 length: 15 amino acids. J was trimmed by 6 bases and V by 4 bases; bases with no gene match: 7. The germline V gene encodes CDR1 KGHDR and CDR2 SFDVKD. CDR3 sequence (DNA): TGTGCCACCAGTGACCCGGGACAGGGGGGCGTCGAGCAGTACTTC. Encoded protein: CATSDPGQGGVEQYF.

This clonotype was seen just once. The rearrangement links TRBV2 to TRBJ2-5, with TRBD2 as a possible D gene (6 bases). V gave up 8 bases and J gave up 1 base, with 17 bases separating them. The CDR3 is made up of 15 amino acids. Germline V lookup: CDR1 SNHLY, CDR2 FYNNEI. CDR3 region: CASAWRAGGQETQYF. In DNA form, the CDR3 reads TGTGCCAGCGCGTGGAGGGCTGGCGGCCAAGAGACCCAGTACTTC. The entire variable domain, with the rest obtained from reference TRBV2 and TRBJ2-5, is as follows: EPEVTQTPSHQVTQMGQEVILRCVPISNHLYFYWYRQILGQKVEFLVSFYNNEISEKSEIFDDQFSVERPDGSNFTLKIRSTKLEDSAMYFCASAWRAGGQETQYFGPGTRLLVL.